Listed below are T cell receptor beta chains from one sample, sequenced in a study of blood T cell repertoires in COVID-19. TCRdb keeps only in-frame clones here, not all; method: immunoSEQ multiplex PCR. The repertoire includes some 37,000 clones, 88% of them detected once, and around 9% sits in the top ten. Input material: peripheral blood. Receptors were obtained from a woman aged 70-85 years with acute or convalescent COVID-19. The CDR3 runs from the conserved cysteine through the conserved F or W. A D gene is named only where the DNA matches it firmly. Clone size, where shown, is once, few, many, or a class for clones that have expanded.

v_call clone_size d_call cdr3_aa
TRBV9 NA TRBD1 CASSVTGGGSGANVLTF
TRBV19 NA TRBD2 CASSVTSGSLNEQFF
TRBV4-2 NA TRBD2 CASSQGLRTGTSERELFF
TRBV6-2/TRBV6-3 NA TRBD1 CASSKGQGVQDLF
TRBV5-4 NA TRBD2 CASSLEGLAGPHEQFF
TRBV7-9 NA NA CASNRPGSYGAGELFF
TRBV18 once NA CASSPTQFGEGGTTEAFF
TRBV5-1 NA TRBD2 CASSLGNTGGETQYF
TRBV19 NA TRBD1 CASSIGTGVEKLFF
TRBV5-1 NA NA CASSLVVASFTGELFF
TRBV7-6 once NA CASSLAGGTSYNEQFF
TRBV11-2 NA NA CASSLGRGANTEAFF
TRBV20-1 once TRBD2 CSAAGEGEQFF
TRBV7-9 NA NA CASSLWSGVNTEAFF
TRBV7-8 NA NA CASSLISFTGANVLTF
TRBV5-6 NA TRBD2 CASSVPGLAEAYNEQFF
TRBV5-4 NA TRBD1 CASGRDREGLDGYTF
TRBV4-3 NA TRBD2 CASSRATSGNGNEQFF
TRBV24-1 NA NA CATSDLRGLDQETQYF
TRBV6-2/TRBV6-3 NA TRBD2 CASSRRLADPPENEQFF
TRBV7-3 NA NA CASSLAEGYGYTF
TRBV4-3 NA TRBD2 CASSRTSGSYNEQFF
TRBV5-4 NA NA CASTPGTTGEGEKLFF
TRBV28 once TRBD1 CASRSGQGNTEAFF
TRBV19 few NA CASSMGNKNTEAFF
TRBV29-1 NA TRBD2 CSALGTSELFF
TRBV6-1 NA NA CASSEHILLNTEAFF
TRBV27 once NA CASSSPTNTGELFF
TRBV3-1/TRBV3-2 NA NA CASSHSEIRRSSGNTIYF
TRBV5-8 NA TRBD1 CASTPRTRGLQSSYNEQFF
TRBV28 NA TRBD1 CASNPDRGKKDTQYF
TRBV6-5 NA NA CASSYAGDGYTF
TRBV11-2 NA NA CASSLSGNEQFF
TRBV7-8 NA NA CASSKISGAQNNQPQHF
TRBV5-4 once NA CASSSYLVGGTNNEQFF
TRBV7-2 NA NA CASSLGPSYNEQFF
TRBV19 NA TRBD1 CASSAQGAGNTIYF
TRBV11-2 NA NA CASSSTDRNQPQHF
TRBV7-9 NA NA CASSLDTGRVTEAFF
TRBV11-2 NA NA CASSFQGGNEKLFF
TRBV29-1 NA NA CSDRVNTDTQYF
TRBV27 NA NA CASSLSGDRNTEAFF
TRBV12-3/TRBV12-4 NA NA CASRASGHEQFF
TRBV27 NA NA CASSLYTELVTNTGELFF
TRBV5-1 NA NA CASSLASVPEDEKLFF
TRBV5-6 NA TRBD1 CASSFRQGSGDTEAFF
TRBV29-1 NA TRBD2 CSVVVGTSGGELFF
TRBV6-4 NA NA CASSKGSLRDEQFF
TRBV10-3 NA NA CAAAGEGNTIYF
TRBV5-6 NA TRBD2 CASSLSTGLRFGELFF
TRBV10-3 NA NA CAIAGTPNEKLFF
TRBV18 NA TRBD1 CASSPRTGGTDTQYF
TRBV10-3 NA NA CAISGGLGNTEAFF
TRBV7-6 NA NA CASSLSVAGDEQFF
TRBV6-4 NA TRBD1 CASSNRGNTGPQHF
TRBV2 NA NA CASRTGAGDEQFF
TRBV6-4 NA TRBD2 CASSESSGSGETQYF
TRBV6-5 NA NA CASSFRRAQPQHF
TRBV18 NA TRBD1 CASSQTGGTEAFF